This T cell receptor (beta chain) was sequenced during a study of type 1 regulatory T cells. As for this clonotype: The antigen is unknown.

TCRdb itself ran the reads through MiXCR, one entry per CDR3 protein. The table has about 62,000 distinct CDR3 sequences, approximately 67% seen once. The source of this sequence is a human donor in good health. Sequencing was done on a sample of cultured non-Tr1 T cells, either the whole culture or a sorted T cell fraction (not recorded which).

The DNA for the CDR3 is TGTGCCAGCAGTGGTTGGGCGGGAGGGACAGATACGCAGTATTTT. Protein: CASSGWAGGTDTQYF. This sequence joins TRBV6-1 and TRBJ2-3; 9 bases are a match to TRBD2. The germline V gene has CDR1 MNHNS and CDR2 SASEGT. This CDR3 has 15 amino acids. Trimming removed 4 bases from V and 3 bases from J; junction bases left unmatched: 5.